This is a list of T cell receptor beta chains from one sample in a study of shared clonotypes between healthy human individuals. Profiling relied on immunoSEQ multiplex PCR, and the TCRdb table lists in-frame clones only, not all of them. In the table there are some 2.1 million clones, roughly 95% of which are singletons. Sequencing used naive CD8+ T cells from PBMCs. These receptors all come from a man younger than 35 in good health. Some clones in this sample may be carry-over from other donors' samples. CDR3s include the opening cysteine and the closing phenylalanine or tryptophan. The order of the fields is V gene, clone size, CDR3 length, J gene, CDR3 protein. Where a row states a size, it is once, few, many or the class of an expanded clone; other rows omit it.

TRBV18	few	15	TRBJ2-1	CASSRDPGSYNEQFF
TRBV14	NA	14	TRBJ1-1	CASSQDRLNTEAFF
TRBV27	NA	16	TRBJ2-1	CASSLQTSGVKGKQFF
TRBV28	NA	15	TRBJ1-4	CASRGEGGRGEKLFF
TRBV6-6	NA	14	NA	CASRETTGEYEQYF
TRBV19	NA	14	TRBJ2-7	CASTFRGDHYEQYF
TRBV5-1	once	15	TRBJ2-5	CASSLWAGTGETQYF
TRBV7-2	NA	14	TRBJ2-7	CASSTRDSSYEQYF
TRBV27	NA	16	TRBJ2-2	CASSSYRGMNTGELFF
TRBV4-2	NA	16	TRBJ2-5	CASSPRTGGLQETQYF
TRBV10-3	NA	14	TRBJ2-7	CAISVGPATYEQYF
TRBV27	NA	14	TRBJ2-7	CASSLSGQMYEQYF
TRBV11-3	NA	15	TRBJ2-1	CASSPRTGLDNEQFF
TRBV14	NA	20	TRBJ2-7	CASSPGWGTGSGPYSYEQYF
TRBV7-8	NA	17	TRBJ2-1	CASSLATSGRSYNEQFF
TRBV11-1	NA	16	TRBJ1-1	CASSLAPGRMDTEAFF
TRBV14	NA	13	TRBJ2-7	CASSHPPPYEQYF
TRBV5-1	NA	15	TRBJ2-7	CATSGDRGPIYEQYF
TRBV28	NA	17	TRBJ2-7	CASSTFTPRTGGYEQYF
TRBV30	NA	15	TRBJ1-4	CAWSVSEWANEKLFF
TRBV19	NA	14	TRBJ2-5	CASSRWGGRETQYF
TRBV27	NA	12	TRBJ2-1	CASSLLRNEQFF
TRBV5-1	NA	18	TRBJ2-1	CASSLRLAGGKSYNEQFF
TRBV30	once	15	TRBJ2-7	CAWSVTDRASYEQYF
TRBV29-1	few	12	TRBJ1-1	CSVELTGNQAFF
TRBV11-2	NA	13	TRBJ2-7	CASSPIGFDEQYF
TRBV5-1	NA	16	TRBJ2-5	CASSLELAAPEETQYF
TRBV7-9	NA	15	TRBJ2-2	CASTPPGELTGELFF
TRBV28	NA	14	TRBJ2-3	CALVGQGSTDTQYF
TRBV28	NA	20	TRBJ2-2	CASTLKRTSGRAGNTGELFF
TRBV5-1	NA	16	TRBJ2-2	CASSLPTSGRTGELFF
TRBV12-1	NA	15	TRBJ2-1	CASSSRTSAYNEQFF
TRBV4-1	NA	16	TRBJ2-7	CASSANEAKFSYEQYF
TRBV10-3	NA	15	TRBJ2-7	CAISERAGSSYEQYF
TRBV19	NA	14	TRBJ2-1	CASSISDGYNEQFF
TRBV6-5	NA	14	TRBJ2-1	CASCAGAPYNEQFF
TRBV7-9	NA	16	TRBJ2-6	CASSFDWATGANVLTF
TRBV29-1	NA	13	TRBJ2-7	CSVVLQISYEQYF
TRBV5-4	NA	12	TRBJ1-2	CASSLQFYGYTF
TRBV11-2	NA	14	TRBJ2-5	CASSIYRVQETQYF
TRBV6-1	NA	14	TRBJ2-5	CASSSRTGAETQYF
TRBV6-1	NA	17	TRBJ2-1	CASSVPWEKREANEQFF
TRBV4-1	once	14	TRBJ2-7	CASSPGTGSYEQYF
TRBV28	NA	16	TRBJ2-2	CASSEVLPTNTGELFF
TRBV2	NA	12	TRBJ2-7	CASRDSPYEQYF
TRBV6-5	NA	15	TRBJ2-7	CASSYWAGSSYEQYF